This TCR beta chain is from a study of CD8+ T cells in alopecia areata. Study at large: Tofacitinib was taken orally by treated patients, and the dose was 5 to 10 mg twice daily.

As the sequencing template, cDNA was produced by extracting RNA and reverse transcribing it. Profiling relied on immunoSEQ multiplex PCR, and the TCRdb table lists in-frame clones only, not all of them. This table has 150,000 to 200,000 clones, less than 80% appearing once. Concerning this clone itself: Its target is not known.

Notes on the study in general: Alopecia totalis/universalis scalp especially showed more expanded CD8+ clones than normal scalp. Sequencing of scalp samples also includes resident alphabeta T cells from normal skin.

Peripheral blood, together with lesional scalp punch biopsies, was collected from alopecia areata patients. This CDR3 spans 13 amino acids. Germline CDR1 GTSNPN, CDR2 SVGIG (reference sequence). The ends were cut back, 4 bases at V and 3 bases at J, with 9 bases in the middle. Sequencing used CD8+ T cells sorted from blood, obtained at week 0. This TCR was recovered from a human donor with alopecia areata. V usage is TRBV30 and J usage is TRBJ2-2; D is uncertain. CDR3 region: CAWTKYDTGELFF. CDR3 sequence (DNA): TGTGCCTGGACTAAGTACGACACCGGGGAGCTGTTTTTT. The whole variable domain, filled in from reference TRBV30 and TRBJ2-2, reads SQTIHQWPATLVQPVGSPLSLECTVEGTSNPNLYWYRQAAGRGLQLLFYSVGIGQISSEVPQNLSASRPQDRQFILSSKKLLLSDSGFYLCAWTKYDTGELFFGEGSRLTVL.